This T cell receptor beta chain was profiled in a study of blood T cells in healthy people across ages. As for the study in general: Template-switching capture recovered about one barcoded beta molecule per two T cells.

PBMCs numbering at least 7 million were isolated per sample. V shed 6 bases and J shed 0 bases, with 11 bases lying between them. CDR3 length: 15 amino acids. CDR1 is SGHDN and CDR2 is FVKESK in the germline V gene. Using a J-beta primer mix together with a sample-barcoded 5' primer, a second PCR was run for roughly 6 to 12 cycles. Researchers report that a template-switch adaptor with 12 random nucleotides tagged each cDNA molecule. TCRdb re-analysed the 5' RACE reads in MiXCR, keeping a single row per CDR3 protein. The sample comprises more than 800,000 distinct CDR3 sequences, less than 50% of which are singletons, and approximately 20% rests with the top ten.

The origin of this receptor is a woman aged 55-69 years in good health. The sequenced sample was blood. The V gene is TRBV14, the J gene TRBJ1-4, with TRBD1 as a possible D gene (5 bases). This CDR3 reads CASRRGTATNEKLFF. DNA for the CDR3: TGTGCCAGCAGACGCGGGACGGCAACTAATGAAAAACTGTTTTTT. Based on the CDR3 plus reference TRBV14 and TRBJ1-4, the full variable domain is EAGVTQFPSHSVIEKGQTVTLRCDPISGHDNLYWYRRVMGKEIKFLLHFVKESKQDESGMPNNRFLAERTGGTYSTLKVQPAELEDSGVYFCASRRGTATNEKLFFGSGTQLSVL.